This T cell receptor beta chain derives from a study of identical twins. Findings and caveats of the study: While abundant cord blood beta clonotypes carried fewer insertions, memory repertoires showed no such pattern.

The germline V gene encodes CDR1 SEHNR and CDR2 FQNEAQ (reference sequence). The CDR3 is made up of 15 amino acids. V lost 3 bases to trimming and J lost 4 bases, with 15 bases between them. A remark on this clonotype: Its antigen remains unidentified.

A universal primer site was incorporated via template switching, and the cDNA contained unique molecular identifiers. Via MiXCR, TCRdb re-called the 5' RACE reads, giving one row per CDR3 protein. The sample holds roughly 250,000 distinct CDR3 sequences, over 13% seen once. Among all donors, each was a healthy Caucasian. Sequencing was performed on memory (CD45RO+) T cells sorted from blood. The chain has TRBV7-9 and TRBJ1-1, with a weak D call TRBD1 (5 bases). This TCR was recovered from a woman between 18 and 29 years old in good health. CDR3 sequence: CASSFLAGTFTEAFF. The CDR3 coding sequence is TGTGCCAGCAGCTTTTTAGCAGGGACTTTCACTGAAGCTTTCTTT.